The 26 T cell receptor beta chains below all came from one sample that was sequenced in a study of T cell changes during pregnancy in multiple sclerosis. Here immunoSEQ multiplex PCR was the method, and the copy in TCRdb shows in-frame clones only, minus some. The sample holds 98,000 or so clones; approximately 93% are singletons and the top ten take almost 1%. This specimen consisted of peripheral blood, obtained after pregnancy. The source is a female donor with multiple sclerosis, enrolled in a pregnancy study.

This clone appeared a single time. The chain combines TRBV12-5 with TRBJ1-1; D is unclear. Germline assignment: CDR1 LGHNT and CDR2 FRNRAP. The length of the CDR3 is 17 residues. V was pared by 4 bases and J by 3 bases, with 21 bases between. CDR3 residues: CASGSDTFLGLDTEAFF. For the CDR3, the DNA is TGTGCTAGTGGTTCAGACACATTTCTCGGTTTGGACACTGAAGCTTTCTTT.

V and J are TRBV18 and TRBJ2-7, with 9 bases identical to TRBD1. The length of the CDR3 is 15 residues. V dropped 2 bases and J dropped 2; count of bases not matched to a gene: 4. Germline CDR1 and CDR2: KGHSH and LQKENI. The CDR3 sequence: CASSPGTGTTYEQYF. The CDR3 DNA is TGTGCCAGCTCACCAGGGACAGGGACAACCTACGAGCAGTACTTC.

The chain links TRBV4-3 to TRBJ2-7, with a weak D call TRBD2 (5 bases). The CDR3 sequence is 16 residues long. Germline CDR1 and CDR2: LGHNA and YSLEER. Trimming pared 1 base from V and 6 bases from J, leaving 19 bases between. Here the CDR3 DNA reads TGCGCCAGCAGCCAAGGGGTCGGACTGTCCTCAGTCGAGCAGTACTTC. It codes for CASSQGVGLSSVEQYF.

This clone has a single count. The chain recombines TRBV6-4 with TRBJ2-3; 8 bases fit TRBD1. CDR1 and CDR2 (germline): MRHNA, SNTAGT. The length of the CDR3 is 13 residues. V was pared by 3 bases and J by 9 bases, with 5 bases of the junction left unmatched. In DNA, the CDR3 is TGTGCCAGCAGTGAATCACAGGGGGTGACGCAGTATTTT. Its translation: CASSESQGVTQYF.

J is TRBJ2-3 and V is TRBV19; D possibly corresponds to TRBD1 (5 bases). V shed 2 bases and J shed 6 bases, with 9 bases lying between them. The CDR3 has 13 amino acids. CDR1 is LNHDA and CDR2 is SQIVND in the germline V gene (reference sequence). The CDR3: CASSIMSGDTQYF. CDR3 nucleotides: TGTGCCAGTAGTATAATGTCAGGGGATACGCAGTATTTT.

This chain joins TRBV27 and TRBJ1-1; TRBD1 aligns across 9 bases. CDR3 size: 17 residues. The germline CDR1 and CDR2 sequences are MNHEY and SMNVEV (reference sequence). V lost 2 bases and J lost 0; bases outside the gene matches: 7. The CDR3 protein is CASSLMAGTGLNTEAFF. The CDR3 nucleotides read TGTGCCAGCAGTTTAATGGCGGGGACAGGGTTGAACACTGAAGCTTTCTTT.

This clone has just one count. This sequence joins TRBV7-6 and TRBJ1-4; no firm D call. Germline V gene lookup returns CDR1 SGHVS and CDR2 FNYEAQ. The length of the CDR3 is 13 residues. Trimming pared 1 base from V and 5 bases from J, leaving 5 bases between. DNA of the CDR3: TGTGCCAGCAGCTTAGATCGGAATGAAAAACTGTTTTTT. Translating it yields CASSLDRNEKLFF.

The rearrangement joins TRBV19 to TRBJ1-1; TRBD1 matches 7 bases. CDR1 LNHDA and CDR2 SQIVND come from the germline V gene (reference sequence). V lost 4 bases, J lost 2 bases, and 10 bases stayed unmatched. The CDR3 is 16 residues long. The CDR3, as DNA: TGTGCCAGTAGTAACGGACCCGGGACAGCAAACACTGAAGCTTTCTTT. Translation: CASSNGPGTANTEAFF.

The chain links TRBV19 to TRBJ2-2, with 9 nucleotides matching TRBD1. The junction had 7 bases not matched to a gene; V was cut back by 7 bases and J by 4 bases. Germline lookup yields CDR1 LNHDA and CDR2 SQIVND (reference sequence). The CDR3 runs 15 residues. The CDR3 coding sequence is TGTGCCAGTACTCCCGGGACAGGGCGCACCGGGGAGCTGTTTTTT. Protein product: CASTPGTGRTGELFF.

This chain connects TRBV28 to TRBJ1-5; 9 bases are a match to TRBD1. The V segment lost 5 bases and the J segment 4 bases; nucleotides outside the gene matches: 0. The CDR3 is 13 residues long. Looked up from germline, CDR1 is MDHEN and CDR2 is SYDVKM. CDR3 loop: CASSGTGNQPQHF. CDR3 sequence (DNA): TGTGCCAGCAGTGGGACAGGGAATCAGCCCCAGCATTTT.

The rearrangement links TRBV19 to TRBJ2-4; possibly TRBD1 for D (6 bases). The ends were cut back, 10 bases at V and 2 bases at J, with 12 bases in the middle. The CDR3 has 13 amino acids. Germline lookup yields CDR1 LNHDA and CDR2 SQIVND (reference sequence). This CDR3 is CATQQGTKNIQYF. CDR3 nucleotides: TGTGCCACCCAACAGGGAACCAAAAACATTCAGTACTTC.

The gene calls are TRBV19 and TRBJ1-4, with 8 positions matching TRBD1. Trimming cost V 6 bases and J 5 bases; bases outside gene matches: 5. The germline V gene encodes CDR1 LNHDA and CDR2 SQIVND (reference sequence). The CDR3 runs to 14 residues. The CDR3 DNA reads as TGTGCCAGTAGCCCGACAGGGGCAAATGAAAAACTGTTTTTT. Amino acids: CASSPTGANEKLFF.

V and J are TRBV18 and TRBJ1-3, with 8 bases aligning to TRBD1. The CDR3 has 16 amino acids. Trimming removed 5 bases from V and 0 bases from J; junction bases left unmatched: 6. Germline loops: CDR1 KGHSH, CDR2 LQKENI. The CDR3 nucleotides read TGTGCCAGCTCATCGGACAGGGACTACTCTGGAAACACCATATATTTT. Amino acids: CASSSDRDYSGNTIYF.

The genes are TRBV9 and TRBJ2-1; 7 bases map to TRBD2. V gave up 1 base and J gave up 4 bases; unmatched junction bases: 14. The CDR3 extends over 18 amino acids. CDR1 and CDR2 from the germline V gene are SGDLS and YYNGEE. CDR3 protein: CASSVLGRAHPFYNEQFF. In nucleotides, the CDR3 is TGTGCCAGCAGCGTATTGGGGAGGGCCCATCCCTTTTACAATGAGCAGTTCTTC.

This clone has a single count. The chain uses TRBV12-5 and TRBJ2-3; 11 positions match TRBD2. The germline V gene has CDR1 LGHNT and CDR2 FRNRAP. After removal of 0 bases from V and 6 bases from J, the junction contained 23 bases not matched to a gene. The CDR3 is made up of 22 amino acids. CDR3 coding DNA: TGTGCTAGTGGTTTGGTACTTGGACCCTCGGCCTCTCTAGCGGGAGGAGAGGATACGCAGTATTTT. Its translation is CASGLVLGPSASLAGGEDTQYF.

CDR3 in amino acids: CASSASGISTDTQYF. The CDR3 DNA sequence: TGTGCCAGCAGTGCAAGCGGAATAAGCACAGATACGCAGTATTTT. The rearrangement joins TRBV2 to TRBJ2-3, with D maybe TRBD2 (5 bases). In germline, CDR1 is SNHLY, CDR2 FYNNEI. The CDR3 length is 15 residues. V dropped 4 bases and J dropped 0 bases, with 11 bases sitting between them.

The chain recombines TRBV2 with TRBJ1-2; D is possibly TRBD1 (6 bases). The V end lost 6 bases, the J end lost 7 bases, and 18 bases lay between the germline ends. The CDR3 runs 14 residues. From germline, CDR1 is SNHLY and CDR2 FYNNEI. Here the CDR3 DNA reads TGTGCCAGCAGGGGGGCAGGGGTCTATGGTGGCTACACCTTC. Translated: CASRGAGVYGGYTF.

The CDR3 loop reads CAWTQGVVYEQYF. The CDR3 DNA follows: TGTGCCTGGACACAAGGGGTCGTCTACGAGCAGTACTTC. This chain links TRBV30 with TRBJ2-7; tentatively, D is TRBD1 (5 bases). This CDR3 contains 13 residues. Per germline, CDR1 GTSNPN and CDR2 SVGIG (reference sequence). Trimming stripped 4 bases from V and 3 bases from J, with 13 bases between.

The chain links TRBV7-8 to TRBJ2-5; 8 nucleotides match TRBD1. The CDR3 contains 14 residues. With 5 bases clipped from V and 0 bases from J, the junction kept 2 bases outside the gene matches. The germline V gene has CDR1 SGHVS and CDR2 FQNEAQ. CDR3 in amino acids: CASSPDRDQETQYF. CDR3 DNA: TGTGCCAGCAGCCCGGACAGGGACCAAGAGACCCAGTACTTC.

The rearrangement uses TRBV6-6 and TRBJ1-1; 9 nucleotides match TRBD1. This CDR3 contains 15 residues. CDR1 and CDR2 (germline): MNHNY, SVGAGI (reference sequence). V dropped 11 bases and J dropped 3; count of bases not matched to a gene: 13. The CDR3 bases are TGTGCCGCTCGCGACCGACAGGGGGTGGACACTGAAGCTTTCTTT. Translated: CAARDRQGVDTEAFF.

The chain links TRBV6-6 to TRBJ2-1; 8 nucleotides agree with TRBD1. V lost 7 bases to trimming and J lost 0 bases; unmatched junction nucleotides: 5. CDR1 is MNHNY and CDR2 is SVGAGI in the germline V gene (reference sequence). This CDR3 has 15 amino acids. The CDR3 coding sequence is TGTGCCAGCAACGACAGGGGAAGCTCCTACAATGAGCAGTTCTTC. Protein sequence: CASNDRGSSYNEQFF.

This chain uses TRBV7-2 with TRBJ1-1; 9 bases match TRBD1. The germline gives CDR1 SGHTA, CDR2 FQGNSA. The CDR3 loop spans 14 amino acids. V was pared by 1 base and J by 8 bases, with 5 bases of the junction left unmatched. This CDR3 reads CASSLVTGTGEAFF. The DNA of the CDR3 is TGTGCCAGCAGCTTAGTGACCGGGACAGGGGAAGCTTTCTTT.

The chain joins TRBV18 to TRBJ2-5; 9 nucleotides line up with TRBD1. J lost 5 bases, V lost 3 bases, and 7 bases had no gene match. The CDR3 sequence is 15 residues long. Germline CDR1 KGHSH, CDR2 LQKENI. The CDR3: CASSPAQGAWETQYF. The CDR3 bases are TGTGCCAGCTCACCCGCACAGGGGGCGTGGGAGACCCAGTACTTC.

The chain has TRBV10-2 and TRBJ1-4; a weak D match, TRBD1 (5 bases). This CDR3 comprises 14 residues. Germline CDR1 reads WSHSY; CDR2 reads SAAADI. Deletions cut 6 bases from V and 4 bases from J, with 12 bases between. CDR3 DNA: TGCGCCAGCAGAGACCAGGGTCTTAATGAAAAACTGTTTTTT. Protein sequence: CASRDQGLNEKLFF.

This clone was observed a single time. The V gene is TRBV19, the J gene TRBJ2-1, with D possibly matching TRBD1 (6 bases). The V end lost 7 bases, the J end lost 0 bases, and 16 bases lay between the germline ends. CDR1 and CDR2 (germline): LNHDA, SQIVND (reference sequence). The CDR3 extends over 16 amino acids. The CDR3 region has the DNA TGTGCCAGTACTCCGGGACACCTAAGCTCCTACAATGAGCAGTTCTTC. Its translation is CASTPGHLSSYNEQFF.

The gene calls are TRBV7-9 and TRBJ2-7; D ambiguous. The germline V gene has CDR1 SEHNR and CDR2 FQNEAQ (reference sequence). V shed 4 bases and J shed 0 bases, with 7 bases lying between them. The length of the CDR3 is 13 residues. The CDR3 sequence: CASSSASSYEQYF. The CDR3, as DNA: TGTGCCAGCAGCTCAGCGAGCTCCTACGAGCAGTACTTC.